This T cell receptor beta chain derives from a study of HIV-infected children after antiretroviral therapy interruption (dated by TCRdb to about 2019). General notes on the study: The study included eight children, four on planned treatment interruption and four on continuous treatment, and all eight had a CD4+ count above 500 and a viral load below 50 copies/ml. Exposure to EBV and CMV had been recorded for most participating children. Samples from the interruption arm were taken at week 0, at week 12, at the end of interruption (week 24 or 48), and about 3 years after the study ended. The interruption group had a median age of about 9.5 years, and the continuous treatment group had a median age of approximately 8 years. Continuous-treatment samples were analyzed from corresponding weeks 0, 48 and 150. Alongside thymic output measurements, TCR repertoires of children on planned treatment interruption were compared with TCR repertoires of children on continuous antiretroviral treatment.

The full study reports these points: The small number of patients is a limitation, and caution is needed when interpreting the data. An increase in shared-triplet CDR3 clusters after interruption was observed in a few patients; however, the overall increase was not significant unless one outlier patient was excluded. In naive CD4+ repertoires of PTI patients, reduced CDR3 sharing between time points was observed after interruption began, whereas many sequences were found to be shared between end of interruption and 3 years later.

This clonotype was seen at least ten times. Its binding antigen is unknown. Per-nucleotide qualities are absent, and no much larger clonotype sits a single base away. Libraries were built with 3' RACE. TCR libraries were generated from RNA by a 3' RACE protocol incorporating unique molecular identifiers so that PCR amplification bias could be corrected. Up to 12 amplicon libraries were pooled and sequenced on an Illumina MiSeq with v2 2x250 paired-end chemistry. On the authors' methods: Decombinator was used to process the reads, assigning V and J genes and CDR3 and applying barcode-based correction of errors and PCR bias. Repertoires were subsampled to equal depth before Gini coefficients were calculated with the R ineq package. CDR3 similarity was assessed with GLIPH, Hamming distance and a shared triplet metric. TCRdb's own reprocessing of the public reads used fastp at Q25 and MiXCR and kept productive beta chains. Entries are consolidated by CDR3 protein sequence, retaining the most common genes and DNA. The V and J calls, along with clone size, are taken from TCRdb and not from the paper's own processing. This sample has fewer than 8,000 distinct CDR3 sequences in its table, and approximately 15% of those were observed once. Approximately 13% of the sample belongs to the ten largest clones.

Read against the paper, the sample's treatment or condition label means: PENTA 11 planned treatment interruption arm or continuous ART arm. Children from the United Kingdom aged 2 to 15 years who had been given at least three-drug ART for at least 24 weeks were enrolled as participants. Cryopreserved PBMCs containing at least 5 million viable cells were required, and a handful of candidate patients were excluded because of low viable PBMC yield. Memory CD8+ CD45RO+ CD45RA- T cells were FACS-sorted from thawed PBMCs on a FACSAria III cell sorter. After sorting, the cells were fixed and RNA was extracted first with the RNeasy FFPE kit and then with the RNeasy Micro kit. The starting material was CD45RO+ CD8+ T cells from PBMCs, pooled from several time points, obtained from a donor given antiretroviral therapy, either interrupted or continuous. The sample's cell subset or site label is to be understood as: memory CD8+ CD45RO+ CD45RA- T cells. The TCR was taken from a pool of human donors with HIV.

The nucleotide sequence is given as TGTGCCAGTAGTGTTCCACGACAGGGACTCAAAGGTACTGAAGCTTTCTTT. It encodes CASSVPRQGLKGTEAFF. The chain links TRBV19 with TRBJ1-1; 7 bases in between match TRBD1. Via the germline V gene (reference sequence), CDR1 is LNHDA and CDR2 SQIVND. Germline trimming: 5 bases from V, 5 bases from J; junction bases outside gene matches: 17. From the cysteine through the phenylalanine, the CDR3 covers 17 amino acids. Only the CDR3 DNA is retained, 51 bases long and in frame from the first base.